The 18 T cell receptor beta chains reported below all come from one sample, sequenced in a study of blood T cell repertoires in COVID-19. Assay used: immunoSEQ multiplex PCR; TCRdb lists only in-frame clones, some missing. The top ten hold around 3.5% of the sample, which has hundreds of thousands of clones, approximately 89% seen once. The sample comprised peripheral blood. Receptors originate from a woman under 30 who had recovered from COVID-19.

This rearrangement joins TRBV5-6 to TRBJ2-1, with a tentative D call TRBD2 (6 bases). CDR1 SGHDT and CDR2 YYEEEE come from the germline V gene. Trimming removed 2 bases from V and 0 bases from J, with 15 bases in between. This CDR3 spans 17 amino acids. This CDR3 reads CASSFDLRGSSYNEQFF. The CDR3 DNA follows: TGTGCCAGCAGCTTCGATCTTCGGGGGAGCTCCTACAATGAGCAGTTCTTC.

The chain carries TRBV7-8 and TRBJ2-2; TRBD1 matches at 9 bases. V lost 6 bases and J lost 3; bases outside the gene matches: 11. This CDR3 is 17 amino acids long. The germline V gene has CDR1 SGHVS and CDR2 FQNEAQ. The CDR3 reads CASSMKPGQGYTGELFF. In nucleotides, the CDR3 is TGTGCCAGCAGTATGAAACCGGGACAGGGTTACACCGGGGAGCTGTTTTTT.

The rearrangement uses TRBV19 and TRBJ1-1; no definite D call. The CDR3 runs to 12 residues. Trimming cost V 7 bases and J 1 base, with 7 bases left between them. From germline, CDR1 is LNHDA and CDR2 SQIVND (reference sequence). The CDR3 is CASTLGNTEAFF. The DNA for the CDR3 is TGTGCCAGTACACTCGGGAACACTGAAGCTTTCTTT. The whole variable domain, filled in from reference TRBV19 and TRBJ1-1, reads DGGITQSPKYLFRKEGQNVTLSCEQNLNHDAMYWYRQDPGQGLRLIYYSQIVNDFQKGDIAEGYSVSREKKESFPLTVTSAQKNPTAFYLCASTLGNTEAFFGQGTRLTVV.

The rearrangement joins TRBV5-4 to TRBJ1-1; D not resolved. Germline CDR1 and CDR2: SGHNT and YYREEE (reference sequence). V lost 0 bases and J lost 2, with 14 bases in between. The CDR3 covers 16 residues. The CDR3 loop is CASSLAGRGINTEAFF. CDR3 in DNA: TGTGCCAGCAGCTTGGCCGGGCGGGGAATAAACACTGAAGCTTTCTTT.

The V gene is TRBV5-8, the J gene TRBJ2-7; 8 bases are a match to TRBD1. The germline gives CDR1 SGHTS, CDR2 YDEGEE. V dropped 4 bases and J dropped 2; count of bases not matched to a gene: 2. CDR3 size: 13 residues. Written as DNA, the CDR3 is TGTGCCAGCAGCCAGGGACAGGCCTACGAGCAGTACGTC. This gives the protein CASSQGQAYEQYV.

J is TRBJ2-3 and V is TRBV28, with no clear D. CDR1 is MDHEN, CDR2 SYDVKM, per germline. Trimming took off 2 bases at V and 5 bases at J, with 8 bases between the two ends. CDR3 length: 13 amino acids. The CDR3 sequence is CASSLPLRDTQYF. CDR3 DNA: TGTGCCAGCAGTTTACCGCTAAGAGATACGCAGTATTTT.

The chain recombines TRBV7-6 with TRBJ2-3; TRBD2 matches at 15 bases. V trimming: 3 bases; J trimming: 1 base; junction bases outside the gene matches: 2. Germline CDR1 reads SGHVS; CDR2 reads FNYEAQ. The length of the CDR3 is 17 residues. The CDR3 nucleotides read TGTGCCAGCAGCTTGGGACTAGCGGGAGGTGGCACAGATACGCAGTATTTT. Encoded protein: CASSLGLAGGGTDTQYF.

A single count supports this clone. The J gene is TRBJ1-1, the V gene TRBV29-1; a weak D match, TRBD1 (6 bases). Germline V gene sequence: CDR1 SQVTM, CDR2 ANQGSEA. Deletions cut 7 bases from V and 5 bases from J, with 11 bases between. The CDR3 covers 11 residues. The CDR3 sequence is CSANTGTEAFF. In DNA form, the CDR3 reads TGCAGCGCCAATACAGGGACTGAAGCTTTCTTT.

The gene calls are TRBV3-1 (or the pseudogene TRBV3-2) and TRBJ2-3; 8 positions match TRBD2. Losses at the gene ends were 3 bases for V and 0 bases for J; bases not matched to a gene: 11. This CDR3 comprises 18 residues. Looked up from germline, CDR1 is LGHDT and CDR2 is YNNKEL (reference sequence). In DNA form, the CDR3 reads TGTGCCAGCAGCCAGGATTTCGCTAGCGGGCTGAGCACAGATACGCAGTATTTT. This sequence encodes CASSQDFASGLSTDTQYF.

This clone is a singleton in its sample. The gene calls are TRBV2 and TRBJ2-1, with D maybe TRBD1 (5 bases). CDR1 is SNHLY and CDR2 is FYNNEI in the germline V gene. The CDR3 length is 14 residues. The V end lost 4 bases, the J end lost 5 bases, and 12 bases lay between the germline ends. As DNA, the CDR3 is TGTGCCAGCAGTGTTCGTCGCAGGGACAATGAGCAGTTCTTC. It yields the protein CASSVRRRDNEQFF. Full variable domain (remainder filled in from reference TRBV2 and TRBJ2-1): EPEVTQTPSHQVTQMGQEVILRCVPISNHLYFYWYRQILGQKVEFLVSFYNNEISEKSEIFDDQFSVERPDGSNFTLKIRSTKLEDSAMYFCASSVRRRDNEQFFGPGTRLTVL.

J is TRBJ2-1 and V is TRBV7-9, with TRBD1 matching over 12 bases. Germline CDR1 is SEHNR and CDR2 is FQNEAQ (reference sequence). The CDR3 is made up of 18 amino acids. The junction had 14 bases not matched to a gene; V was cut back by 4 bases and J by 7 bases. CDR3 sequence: CASSSIGGQGAFVNEQFF. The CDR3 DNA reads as TGTGCCAGCAGCTCTATAGGGGGACAGGGGGCGTTCGTGAATGAGCAGTTCTTC.

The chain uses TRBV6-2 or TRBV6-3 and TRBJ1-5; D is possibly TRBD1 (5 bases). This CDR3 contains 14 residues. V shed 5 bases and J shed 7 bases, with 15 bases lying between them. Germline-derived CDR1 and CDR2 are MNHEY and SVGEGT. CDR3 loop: CASSRSGFFQPQHF. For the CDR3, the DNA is TGTGCCAGCAGTAGATCAGGGTTTTTCCAGCCCCAGCATTTT.

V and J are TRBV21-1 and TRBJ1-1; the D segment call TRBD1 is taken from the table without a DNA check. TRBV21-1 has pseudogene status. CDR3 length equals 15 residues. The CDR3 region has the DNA TGTGCCAGCAGCAAAGGGACCCACAGGGTTGGAGGAGCTTTCTTT. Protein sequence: CASSKGTHRVGGAFF.

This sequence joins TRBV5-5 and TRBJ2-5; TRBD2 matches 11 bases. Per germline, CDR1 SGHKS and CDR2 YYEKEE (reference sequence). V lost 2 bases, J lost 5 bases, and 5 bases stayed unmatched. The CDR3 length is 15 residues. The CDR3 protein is CASSFPLAGEETQYF. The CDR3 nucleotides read TGTGCCAGCAGCTTCCCACTAGCGGGAGAGGAGACCCAGTACTTC. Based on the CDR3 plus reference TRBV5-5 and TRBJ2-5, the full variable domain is DAGVTQSPTHLIKTRGQQVTLRCSPISGHKSVSWYQQVLGQGPQFIFQYYEKEERGRGNFPDRFSARQFPNYSSELNVNALLLGDSALYLCASSFPLAGEETQYFGPGTRLLVL.

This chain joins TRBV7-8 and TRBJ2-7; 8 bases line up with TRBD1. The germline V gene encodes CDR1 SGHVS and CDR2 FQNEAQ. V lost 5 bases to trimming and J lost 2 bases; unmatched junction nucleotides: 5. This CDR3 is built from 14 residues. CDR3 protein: CASSPDRGPYEQYV. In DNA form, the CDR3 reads TGTGCCAGCAGCCCCGACAGGGGACCCTACGAGCAGTACGTC.

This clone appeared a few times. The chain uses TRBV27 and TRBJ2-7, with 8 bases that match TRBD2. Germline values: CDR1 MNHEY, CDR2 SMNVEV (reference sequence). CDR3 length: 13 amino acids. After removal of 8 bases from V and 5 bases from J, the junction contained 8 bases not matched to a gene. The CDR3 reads CASGLGGRNEQYV. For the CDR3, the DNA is TGTGCCAGCGGCCTTGGCGGGAGGAACGAGCAGTACGTC.

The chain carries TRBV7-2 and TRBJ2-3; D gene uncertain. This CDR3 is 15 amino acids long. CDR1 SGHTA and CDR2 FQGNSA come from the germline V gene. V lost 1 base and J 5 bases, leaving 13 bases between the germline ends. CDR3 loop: CASSLVYRAQDTQYF. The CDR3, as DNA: TGTGCCAGCAGCTTAGTGTACCGCGCGCAAGATACGCAGTATTTT.

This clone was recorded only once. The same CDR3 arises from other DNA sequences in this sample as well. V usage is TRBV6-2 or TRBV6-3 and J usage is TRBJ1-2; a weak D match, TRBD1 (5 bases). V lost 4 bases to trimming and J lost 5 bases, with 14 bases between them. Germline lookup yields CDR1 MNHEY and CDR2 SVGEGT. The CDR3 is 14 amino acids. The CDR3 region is CASSSRQGGYGYTF. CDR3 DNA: TGTGCCAGCAGTTCGAGGCAGGGAGGATATGGCTACACCTTC.